Below, 8 T cell receptor beta chains from the same sample are listed, as sequenced in a study of long-term antiretroviral therapy in people with HIV. Survey-level immunoSEQ v3.0 assays were run. TCRdb keeps only in-frame clones here, not all; method: immunoSEQ multiplex PCR. The data contain about 23,000 clones, about four fifths of them singletons. The sample consisted of unsorted PBMCs, taken 1.5 years after starting antiretroviral therapy. All receptors derive from a man younger than 45 with HIV.

This sequence joins TRBV2 and TRBJ2-7, with D possibly being TRBD1 (6 bases). Germline V gives CDR1 SNHLY, CDR2 FYNNEI. The CDR3 spans 13 residues. Trimming pared 10 bases from V and 4 bases from J, leaving 17 bases between. The CDR3 DNA follows: TGTGCCAATTCAGGGGCAGGGGTATACGAGCAGTACTTC. Its protein is CANSGAGVYEQYF. Complete variable domain (other parts from reference TRBV2 and TRBJ2-7): EPEVTQTPSHQVTQMGQEVILRCVPISNHLYFYWYRQILGQKVEFLVSFYNNEISEKSEIFDDQFSVERPDGSNFTLKIRSTKLEDSAMYFCANSGAGVYEQYFGPGTRLTVT.

This chain links TRBV7-9 with TRBJ1-1, with no clear D. CDR3 length equals 12 residues. CDR1 is SEHNR, CDR2 FQNEAQ, per germline (reference sequence). Trimming stripped 5 bases from V and 3 bases from J, with 7 bases between. DNA for the CDR3: TGTGCCAGCAGCCTAGGGTACACTGAAGCTTTCTTT. Translated, it gives CASSLGYTEAFF.

CDR3 in amino acids: CASSLPGDGYGYTF. The CDR3 DNA reads TGCGCCAGCAGCTTGCCCGGGGACGGCTATGGCTACACCTTC. The V call is TRBV5-1, the J call TRBJ1-2; D may be TRBD1 (5 bases). Trimming stripped 1 base from V and 4 bases from J, with 11 bases between. The CDR3 is made up of 14 amino acids. Germline CDR1 is SGHRS and CDR2 is YFSETQ.

In its sample, this clone was seen a few times. The chain has TRBV14 and TRBJ2-2; no definite D call. Per the germline V gene, CDR1 is SGHDN and CDR2 is FVKESK. This CDR3 has 13 residues. Trimming stripped 0 bases from V and 5 bases from J, with 4 bases between. The CDR3 loop is CASSQDLTGELFF. The CDR3 DNA reads as TGTGCCAGCAGCCAAGATCTGACCGGGGAGCTGTTTTTT.

The gene calls are TRBV27 and TRBJ2-5; 9 bases line up with TRBD1. The CDR3 loop spans 14 amino acids. With V trimmed by 5 bases and J by 2 bases, 3 bases remained unmatched. Germline V gives CDR1 MNHEY, CDR2 SMNVEV (reference sequence). The CDR3 bases are TGTGCCAGCAGTGTAGGGACAGGGCAAGAGACCCAGTACTTC. Encoded protein: CASSVGTGQETQYF.

The chain uses TRBV6-4 and TRBJ2-1, with D possibly being TRBD2 (5 bases). There are 15 residues in the CDR3. Germline CDR1 is MRHNA and CDR2 is SNTAGT. V dropped 3 bases and J dropped 6 bases, with 15 bases sitting between them. The CDR3 here is CASSEFSDYTNEQFF. Written as DNA, the CDR3 is TGTGCCAGCAGTGAGTTTAGCGACTATACCAATGAGCAGTTCTTC.

The chain couples TRBV5-6 to TRBJ1-5, with D unclear. Per the germline V gene, CDR1 is SGHDT and CDR2 is YYEEEE. The CDR3 length is 16 residues. V lost 0 bases and J 0 bases, leaving 10 bases between the germline ends. The CDR3 here is CASSLGPSLSNQPQHF. The CDR3 nucleotides are TGTGCCAGCAGCTTGGGACCCAGTCTTAGCAATCAGCCCCAGCATTTT.

The chain couples TRBV5-1 to TRBJ1-3; perhaps TRBD1 as D (6 bases). The length of the CDR3 is 14 residues. The V end lost 10 bases, the J end lost 1 base, and 15 bases lay between the germline ends. Germline assignment: CDR1 SGHRS and CDR2 YFSETQ. This chain's CDR3 is CASSGGASGNTIYF. The CDR3 nucleotides read TGCGCCTCCAGCGGGGGGGCTTCTGGAAACACCATATATTTT.